Listed below are T cell receptor beta chains from one sample, sequenced in a study of T cells after yellow fever vaccination. MiXCR, run by TCRdb on the 5' RACE reads, gives a single entry per CDR3 protein. The sample yields roughly 65,000 distinct CDR3 sequences, around 6.2% seen once. Sequenced here: CD4+ T cells sorted from PBMCs, sampled less than 16 days after the first yellow fever vaccination. Receptor source: a young man who received the YFV17D yellow fever vaccine. CDR3s include the opening cysteine and the closing phenylalanine or tryptophan. A D gene is named only where the DNA matches it firmly. Rows may omit the clone size; those that give it use once, few, many or a size class.

D,size,V,J,CDR3,DNA
NA,many,TRBV7-2,TRBJ2-3,CASSLGRDNTQYF,TGTGCCAGCAGCTTAGGCAGGGATAATACGCAGTATTTT
NA,many,TRBV5-1,TRBJ1-1,CASSPSAGTEAFF,TGCGCCAGCAGCCCGAGCGCAGGAACTGAAGCTTTCTTT
NA,many,TRBV4-2,TRBJ2-1,CASSHNAEDEQFF,TGTGCCAGCAGCCACAACGCGGAGGATGAGCAGTTCTTC
NA,many,TRBV12-3/TRBV12-4,TRBJ2-1,CASSLRRIYNEQFF,TGTGCCAGCAGTTTACGCCGGATCTACAATGAGCAGTTCTTC
TRBD2,few,TRBV5-6,TRBJ2-2,CASSLRRLAGQLSTGELFF,TGTGCCAGCAGCTTGCGGCGTCTAGCGGGGCAACTATCCACCGGGGAGCTGTTTTTT
NA,many,TRBV7-2,TRBJ2-5,CASSFQGSQETQYF,TGTGCCAGCAGCTTTCAGGGGAGCCAAGAGACCCAGTACTTC
NA,many,TRBV20-1,TRBJ2-2,CSARAGTKVIGELFF,TGCAGTGCTAGAGCCGGGACAAAGGTTATTGGGGAGCTGTTTTTT
TRBD2,many,TRBV6-5,TRBJ2-3,CASSYERGAYTDTQYF,TGTGCCAGCAGTTACGAGCGGGGGGCCTACACAGATACGCAGTATTTT
TRBD1,many,TRBV5-5,TRBJ1-6,CASSFTGAFDSPLHF,TGTGCCAGCAGCTTTACAGGGGCGTTCGATTCACCCCTCCACTTT
TRBD1,many,TRBV5-5,TRBJ1-2,CASSLEGAANYGYTF,TGTGCCAGCAGCTTGGAGGGGGCCGCTAACTATGGCTACACCTTC
TRBD2,many,TRBV5-1,TRBJ2-5,CASSFWLAGSETQYF,TGCGCCAGCAGCTTTTGGCTAGCGGGGTCAGAGACCCAGTACTTC
NA,NA,TRBV19,TRBJ2-3,CASSPPGWHTQYF,TGTGCCAGTAGTCCGCCGGGCTGGCATACGCAGTATTTT
TRBD2,NA,TRBV23-1,TRBJ2-2,CASVHGGTLPTGELFF,TGCGCCAGCGTCCACGGGGGGACGCTACCCACCGGGGAGCTGTTTTTT